This T cell receptor (beta chain) appears in the sequencing data of a study of Graves' ophthalmopathy and Graves' hyperthyroidism. Points from the study as a whole: Detected in blood as well were most expanded thyroid clonotypes with frequency above 0.001.

This clonotype has ten or more counts. The antigen remains unidentified. Trimming removed 0 bases from V and 0 bases from J, with 7 bases in between. From germline, CDR1 is SGHRS and CDR2 YFSETQ. This CDR3 spans 15 amino acids. RNA transcripts served as template for amplifying TCR beta CDR3 sequences. First-round RT-PCR used HTBI primers; second-round multiplex PCR followed. MiXCR was run by TCRdb on the multiplex PCR reads, yielding one entry per CDR3 protein. The sample includes 40,000 to 45,000 distinct CDR3 sequences, more than 45% of them seen just once. The sample consisted of peripheral blood. The source is an adult man with Graves' ophthalmopathy. The J gene is TRBJ2-1, the V gene TRBV5-1; tentative D call: TRBD1 (6 bases). CDR3 region: CASSLVGGSYNEQFF. As DNA, the CDR3 is TGCGCCAGCAGCTTGGTAGGGGGCTCCTACAATGAGCAGTTCTTC.